These 20 T cell receptor beta chains share one sample of origin, sequenced in a study of T cells in Graves' hyperthyroidism and ophthalmopathy. The TCR beta CDR3 regions underwent amplification using RNA transcripts as the source. The HTBI set primed first-round TCR CDR3 RT-PCR. TCRdb re-called the multiplex PCR reads through MiXCR, storing one row per CDR3 protein. This sample has 450,000 to 700,000 distinct CDR3 sequences, with 40% to 55% found just once. Sequenced input: peripheral blood or thyroid tissue (not recorded which). All receptors derive from an adult woman with Graves' disease, either hyperthyroidism or ophthalmopathy (not recorded which).

This clonotype was seen repeatedly, ten times or more. This chain joins TRBV19 and TRBJ1-5; a weak D match, TRBD1 (6 bases). Trimming cost V 1 base and J 2 bases, with 12 bases left between them. Germline assignment: CDR1 LNHDA and CDR2 SQIVND (reference sequence). The CDR3 is made up of 16 amino acids. CDR3 bases: TGTGCCAGTAGTATAGCCAGGGGCGAGGGCAATCAGCCCCAGCATTTT. The encoded protein is CASSIARGEGNQPQHF.

V is TRBV2 and J is TRBJ1-1, with a possible D match to TRBD1 (6 bases). The CDR3 runs to 12 residues. The V end lost 9 bases, the J end lost 5 bases, and 13 bases lay between the germline ends. CDR1 and CDR2 from the germline V gene are SNHLY and FYNNEI. The CDR3 region has the DNA TGTGCCAGTGGGGGCAGGGGTACTGAAGCTTTCTTT. Translation: CASGGRGTEAFF.

The chain couples TRBV20-1 to TRBJ2-5; 9 bases match TRBD2. The germline V gene has CDR1 DFQATT and CDR2 SNEGSKA (reference sequence). V lost 5 bases, J lost 5 bases, and 3 bases stayed unmatched. The CDR3 is 12 amino acids. For the CDR3, the DNA is TGCAGTGCTCTAGCGGGATCGGAGACCCAGTACTTC. Encoded protein: CSALAGSETQYF.

This clonotype showed up many times. In nucleotides, the CDR3 is TGTGCCAGCATCAGACAGGGCGGCGCTGAAGCTTTCTTT. Protein product: CASIRQGGAEAFF. The V and J genes are TRBV12-3 or TRBV12-4 and TRBJ1-1; 7 positions match TRBD1. The trim removed 7 bases at V and 6 bases at J, leaving 8 bases unmatched. The CDR3 runs 13 residues.

This clonotype was seen many times. The CDR3 DNA follows: TGCGCCAGCAGAGAGGCCCGGGAGGGTCGTGAGCAGTACTTC. It translates to CASREAREGREQYF. V gene TRBV5-1 combines with J gene TRBJ2-7, with 8 bases fitting TRBD2. The CDR3 has 14 residues. The ends lost 5 bases at V and 7 bases at J; junction bases unmatched: 11. Germline V lookup: CDR1 SGHRS, CDR2 YFSETQ.

The table lists this clonotype with many counts. V is TRBV15 and J is TRBJ1-2; D unresolved. CDR1 LNHNV and CDR2 YYDKDF come from the germline V gene (reference sequence). V lost 0 bases and J 7 bases, leaving 15 bases between the germline ends. The CDR3 is 15 residues long. CDR3 DNA sequence: TGTGCCACCAGCAGAGACCCACGGAGAGGCGGTGGCTACACCTTC. This gives the protein CATSRDPRRGGGYTF.

This clonotype has at least ten counts. The gene calls are TRBV2 and TRBJ2-7; possibly TRBD2 for D (6 bases). The V gene lost 11 bases and the J gene lost 2 bases, with 16 bases spanning the gap. This CDR3 is 13 amino acids long. Germline CDR1 reads SNHLY; CDR2 reads FYNNEI. CDR3 nucleotides: TGTGCCTCCAAGTCCCGGGAGACCTACGAGCAGTACTTC. This translates into CASKSRETYEQYF. Combining the CDR3 with reference TRBV2 and TRBJ2-7 gives the whole variable domain EPEVTQTPSHQVTQMGQEVILRCVPISNHLYFYWYRQILGQKVEFLVSFYNNEISEKSEIFDDQFSVERPDGSNFTLKIRSTKLEDSAMYFCASKSRETYEQYFGPGTRLTVT.

Many counts were recorded for this clonotype. The chain links TRBV28 to TRBJ2-5; D is possibly TRBD1 (5 bases). V shed 10 bases and J shed 3 bases, with 15 bases lying between them. The CDR3 is 13 residues long. Germline V lookup: CDR1 MDHEN, CDR2 SYDVKM. The CDR3 DNA is TGTGCCATTTTGGATGGACACAAAGAGACCCAGTACTTC. Protein sequence: CAILDGHKETQYF.

The chain uses TRBV30 and TRBJ1-1; tentatively, D is TRBD1 (6 bases). The CDR3 sequence is 12 residues long. Germline V gene data show CDR1 as GTSNPN and CDR2 as SVGIG (reference sequence). V lost 5 bases and J lost 6, with 13 bases in between. This CDR3 is CAWDLGGPEAFF. The CDR3 region has the DNA TGTGCCTGGGATTTGGGGGGGCCTGAAGCTTTCTTT.

This chain joins TRBV7-9 and TRBJ1-1; D not certain. Trimming took off 4 bases at V and 4 bases at J, with 13 bases between the two ends. Germline V CDR1 and CDR2: SEHNR, FQNEAQ (reference sequence). The CDR3 loop spans 14 amino acids. The CDR3 here is CASSYPGVFTEAFF. CDR3 bases: TGTGCCAGCAGCTACCCGGGAGTTTTCACTGAAGCTTTCTTT.

This chain connects TRBV15 to TRBJ2-1, with 11 nucleotides matching TRBD2. The junction had 9 bases not matched to a gene; V was cut back by 1 base and J by 7 bases. This CDR3 comprises 17 residues. Germline V gene lookup returns CDR1 LNHNV and CDR2 YYDKDF (reference sequence). The CDR3 loop is CATSRAPTSGSRNEQFF. The CDR3 nucleotides are TGTGCCACCAGCAGAGCCCCCACTAGCGGGAGTCGTAATGAGCAGTTCTTC.

The chain couples TRBV15 to TRBJ1-6; unclear D gene. Germline-derived CDR1 and CDR2 are LNHNV and YYDKDF (reference sequence). V was trimmed by 3 bases and J by 9 bases, leaving 9 bases between them. The CDR3 is 13 amino acids. CDR3 sequence: CATSRNRFSPLHF. CDR3 sequence (DNA): TGTGCCACCAGCAGGAACAGATTTTCACCCCTCCACTTT. The whole variable domain, filled in from reference TRBV15 and TRBJ1-6, reads DAMVIQNPRYQVTQFGKPVTLSCSQTLNHNVMYWYQQKSSQAPKLLFHYYDKDFNNEADTPDNFQSRRPNTSFCFLDIRSPGLGDTAMYLCATSRNRFSPLHFGNGTRLTVT.

This clonotype was seen at least ten times. The V and J genes are TRBV6-2 or TRBV6-3 and TRBJ1-5; D gene unclear. Trimming left V 7 bases short and J 5 bases short, with 21 bases between. Germline V gene data show CDR1 as MNHEY and CDR2 as SVGEGT. The CDR3 has 16 amino acids. In DNA form, the CDR3 reads TGTGCCAGCACTCCTACCTCCGGGTCCAAGTATCAGCCCCAGCATTTT. This encodes CASTPTSGSKYQPQHF.

This clonotype was detected a few times. One base away lies a much larger clone, so this may be a sequencing read error. The chain carries TRBV13 and TRBJ2-2; possibly TRBD2 for D (5 bases). This CDR3 is built from 15 residues. CDR1 is PRHDT and CDR2 is FYEKMQ in the germline V gene (reference sequence). The CDR3 spells CATSPGTVNTGKLFF. CDR3 nucleotide sequence: TGTGCCACATCCCCTGGAACTGTGAACACCGGGAAGCTGTTTTTT.

This clonotype has a count of ten or more. V is TRBV7-9 and J is TRBJ2-7; the D gene is possibly TRBD1 (6 bases). CDR3 length: 14 amino acids. V lost 3 bases and J lost 1, with 10 bases in between. Germline values: CDR1 SEHNR, CDR2 FQNEAQ (reference sequence). CDR3: CASSLYRDSYEQYF. The CDR3 DNA reads TGTGCCAGCAGCTTGTACAGGGATTCCTACGAGCAGTACTTC.

The rearrangement links TRBV7-3 to TRBJ1-1, with a weak D call TRBD1 (5 bases). This CDR3 spans 14 amino acids. Trimming left V 3 bases short and J 4 bases short, with 12 bases between. Per the germline V gene, CDR1 is SGHTA and CDR2 is FQGTGA. CDR3: CASSLQGSTTEAFF. DNA for the CDR3: TGTGCCAGCAGCTTGCAGGGCAGTACCACTGAAGCTTTCTTT.

This sequence joins TRBV5-1 and TRBJ1-6; TRBD1 matches at 8 bases. CDR3 length equals 15 residues. V was pared by 6 bases and J by 6 bases, with 8 bases of the junction left unmatched. CDR1 and CDR2 (germline): SGHRS, YFSETQ. The CDR3 region is CASTTGAVGNSPLHF. The CDR3 region has the DNA TGCGCCAGCACGACAGGGGCGGTGGGTAATTCACCCCTCCACTTT.

This clonotype was counted ten times or more. The chain combines TRBV29-1 with TRBJ1-2; D is unresolved. This CDR3 has 11 residues. CDR1 is SQVTM and CDR2 is ANQGSEA in the germline V gene. The V gene lost 5 bases and the J gene lost 5 bases, with 9 bases spanning the gap. The CDR3 bases are TGCAGCGTTCCAACGCTGTATGGCTACACCTTC. It is translated as CSVPTLYGYTF.

The chain combines TRBV7-2 with TRBJ2-5, with D perhaps TRBD2 (5 bases). V lost 6 bases and J lost 4, with 12 bases in between. This CDR3 contains 13 residues. CDR1 and CDR2 (germline): SGHTA, FQGNSA. CDR3 region: CASRPTGIETQYF. The CDR3 region has the DNA TGTGCCAGCAGACCTACCGGGATAGAGACCCAGTACTTC.

This clonotype was seen repeatedly, ten times or more. The chain carries TRBV20-1 and TRBJ1-2; a weak D match, TRBD1 (5 bases). There are 14 residues in the CDR3. Germline values: CDR1 DFQATT, CDR2 SNEGSKA (reference sequence). V shed 3 bases and J shed 3 bases, with 14 bases lying between them. CDR3 protein: CSASTAGTDYGYTF. CDR3 bases: TGCAGTGCTAGCACCGCTGGGACGGACTATGGCTACACCTTC.